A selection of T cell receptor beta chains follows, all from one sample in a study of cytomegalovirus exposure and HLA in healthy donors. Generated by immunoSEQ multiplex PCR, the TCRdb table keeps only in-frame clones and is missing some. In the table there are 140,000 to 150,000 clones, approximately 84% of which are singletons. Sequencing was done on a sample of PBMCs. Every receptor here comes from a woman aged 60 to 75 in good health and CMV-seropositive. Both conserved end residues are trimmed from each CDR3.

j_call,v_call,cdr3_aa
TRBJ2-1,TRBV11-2,ASSLGSQPGNEQF
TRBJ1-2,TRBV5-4,ASSKPGQGLDYGYT
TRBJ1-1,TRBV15,ATSRDGPENTEAF
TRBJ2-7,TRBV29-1,SVEQGAYEQY
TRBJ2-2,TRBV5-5,ASSLTGIFTGELF
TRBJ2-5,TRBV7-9,ASSPPLGRDRGGETQY
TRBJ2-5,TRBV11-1,ASSLDRGQETQY
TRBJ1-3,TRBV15,ATSRGSGGNTIY
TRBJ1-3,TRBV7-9,ASSLEGGGNTIY
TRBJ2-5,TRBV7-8,ASSSGTGETQY
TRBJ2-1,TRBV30,AWSVGGLARHEQF
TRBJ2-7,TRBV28,ASSSPAGGHYEQY
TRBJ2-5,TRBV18,ASSPIHREQETQY
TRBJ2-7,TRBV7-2,ASSLDPQGEQY
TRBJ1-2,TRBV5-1,ASSWGQGERDGYT
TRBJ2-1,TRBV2,ASSFEQF
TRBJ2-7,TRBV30,AWSVGEGRETYEQY
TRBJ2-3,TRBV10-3,AISQQGTDTQY
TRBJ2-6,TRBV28,ASSYYRRSAGANVLT
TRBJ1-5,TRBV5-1,ASSPDSSNQPQH
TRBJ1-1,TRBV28,ASRFMGAVNTEAF
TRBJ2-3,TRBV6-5,ASSEGRTDTQY
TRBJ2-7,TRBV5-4,ASSSPPGRGKGPYEQY
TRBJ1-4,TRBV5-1,ASSSTTGFVNEKLF
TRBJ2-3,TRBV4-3,ASSQDWAFSTDTQY
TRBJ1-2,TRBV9,ASSVSANYGYT
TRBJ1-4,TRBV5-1,ASSYTGATNEKLF
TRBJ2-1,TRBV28,ASNGGRRNEQF
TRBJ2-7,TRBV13,ASSGGTSGRLDYEQY
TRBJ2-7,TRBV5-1,ASSVLLAGDYEQY
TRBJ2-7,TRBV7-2,ASCGLASYDEQY
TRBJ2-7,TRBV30,AWDIRGLPSYEQY
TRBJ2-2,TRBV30,AWAGQGTGELF
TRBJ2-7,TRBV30,AWGEGALYEQY
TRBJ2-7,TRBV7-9,ASSPGLTSYEQY
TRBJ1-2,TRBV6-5,ASSWTPRGGGGYT
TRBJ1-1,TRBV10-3,AISESGGRPAF
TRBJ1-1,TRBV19,ASSNRGNDEAF
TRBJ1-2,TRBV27,ASRPREKTGYT
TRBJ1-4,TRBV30,AWSVTGVGEKLF
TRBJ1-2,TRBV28,ASTHRTGVNGYT
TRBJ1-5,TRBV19,ASAFLNQPQH
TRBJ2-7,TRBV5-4,ASSLGGTNLLYEQY
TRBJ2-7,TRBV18,ASSPREGYEQY
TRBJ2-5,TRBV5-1,ASSLSLAGEQGTQY
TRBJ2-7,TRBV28,ASSLLAGSSYEQY
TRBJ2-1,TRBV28,ASLTSGSSYNEQF
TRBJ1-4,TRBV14,ASSHGREKLF
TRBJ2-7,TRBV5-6,ASSFRVQALRGY
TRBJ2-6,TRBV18,ASSPWEVSSGANVLT
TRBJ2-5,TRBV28,ASSVVGGTQY
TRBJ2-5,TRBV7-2,ASSPASLAGSGETQY